Presented here are 8 T cell receptor beta chains from one specimen sequenced in a study of blood T cell repertoires in COVID-19. Libraries were prepared by immunoSEQ multiplex PCR; TCRdb keeps only in-frame clonotypes and omits some of them. This table holds fewer than 400,000 clones, around 85% found once. What was sequenced was PBMCs or T cells enriched from blood (not recorded which). The receptors shown here come from a woman aged 25-40 years who had been exposed to COVID-19.

This clone was detected once. This chain uses TRBV21-1 with TRBJ1-2; TRBD1 is taken as the D call from the table, unchecked against the DNA. TRBV21-1 is listed as a pseudogene. The CDR3 spans 13 residues. The CDR3 here is CASSARTSYGYTF. The CDR3 region has the DNA TGTGCCAGCAGCGCCCGGACAAGCTATGGCTACACCTTC.

In the case of this clone: The sample contains more than one DNA sequence encoding this CDR3. The V call is TRBV7-2, the J call TRBJ2-7; TRBD2 agrees at 8 bases. Trimming removed 1 base from V and 5 bases from J; junction bases left unmatched: 1. The germline gives CDR1 SGHTA, CDR2 FQGNSA. This CDR3 spans 13 amino acids. The CDR3 reads CASSLGAGDEQYF. CDR3 sequence (DNA): TGTGCCAGCAGCTTAGGAGCGGGGGACGAGCAGTACTTC.

The rearrangement uses TRBV10-3 and TRBJ1-1; D gene unclear. Deletions cut 3 bases from V and 2 bases from J, with 10 bases between. CDR1 and CDR2 (germline): ENHRY, SYGVKD. This CDR3 spans 14 amino acids. The CDR3 bases are TGTGCCATCAGTGAACAACCCGCCAACACTGAAGCTTTCTTT. Translated, it gives CAISEQPANTEAFF.

This clone has only one observation. The chain combines TRBV21-1 with TRBJ2-7; the D call TRBD1 from the table was never checked on the DNA. TRBV21-1 is designated a pseudogene. This CDR3 spans 16 amino acids. In nucleotides, the CDR3 is TGTGCCAGCAGCAAAGGGACAGGGGGCGCACAATACGAGCAGTACTTC. Its protein product is CASSKGTGGAQYEQYF.

This clone is a singleton in its sample. The gene calls are TRBV3-1 (or the pseudogene TRBV3-2) and TRBJ1-4, with D hard to call. Trimming took off 1 base at V and 3 bases at J, with 9 bases between the two ends. The CDR3 extends over 15 amino acids. Per germline, CDR1 LGHDT and CDR2 YNNKEL (reference sequence). The CDR3 sequence: CASSQVGGPNEKLFF. The DNA for the CDR3 is TGTGCCAGCAGCCAAGTGGGAGGACCTAATGAAAAACTGTTTTTT.

The chain recombines TRBV11-2 with TRBJ1-2, with 8 bases fitting TRBD1. The J segment lost 6 bases and the V segment lost 2 bases, leaving 8 bases of the junction unmatched. This CDR3 is 15 amino acids long. From germline, CDR1 is SGHAT and CDR2 FQNNGV. CDR3 in DNA: TGTGCCAGCAGCTTACGACAGGGGTCCTCCCATGGCTACACCTTC. This codes for CASSLRQGSSHGYTF.

The chain is built from TRBV24-1 and TRBJ2-3, with 11 bases matching TRBD2. Germline-derived CDR1 and CDR2 are KGHDR and SFDVKD. The CDR3 is 16 amino acids. The J segment lost 3 bases and the V segment lost 4 bases, leaving 5 bases of the junction unmatched. CDR3 amino acids: CATSDGLAGGTDTQYF. CDR3 nucleotides: TGTGCCACCAGTGACGGCCTAGCGGGAGGAACAGATACGCAGTATTTT.

The chain couples TRBV5-6 to TRBJ1-4; tentatively, D is TRBD1 (6 bases). This CDR3 region has 15 residues. Germline V CDR1 and CDR2: SGHDT, YYEEEE. V was shortened by 3 bases and J by 4 bases, with 13 bases between the two germline ends. The CDR3 loop reads CASSSRQVINEKLFF. The CDR3, as DNA: TGTGCCAGCAGCTCCCGACAGGTGATTAATGAAAAACTGTTTTTT.